What follows are 25 T cell receptor beta chains derived from one specimen sequenced in a study of cytomegalovirus exposure and HLA in healthy donors. PCR amplification relied on 60 Vbeta primers (plus 13 Jbeta primers). The protocol was immunoSEQ multiplex PCR, while the TCRdb copy is restricted to in-frame clones and leaves out a portion. The sample shows roughly 120,000 clones, around 80% of them seen only once. The sample consisted of PBMCs. The source is a young woman in good health and CMV-seronegative.

The chain employs TRBV5-1 and TRBJ2-7; the match to TRBD2 covers 7 bases. The germline CDR1 and CDR2 sequences are SGHRS and YFSETQ. This CDR3 contains 15 residues. Trimming removed 3 bases from V and 5 bases from J; junction bases left unmatched: 11. The CDR3 nucleotides read TGCGCCAGCAGCTCCCAGGGAGGGTTCCTGGACGAGCAGTACTTC. This gives the protein CASSSQGGFLDEQYF.

The chain employs TRBV5-4 and TRBJ2-7; TRBD2 agrees at 8 bases. CDR1 and CDR2 from the germline V gene are SGHNT and YYREEE (reference sequence). This CDR3 is built from 17 residues. V was clipped by 0 bases and J by 2 bases; unmatched bases: 10. The CDR3 bases are TGTGCCAGCAGCTTGGGGGGCGGGGGGTACAACCCCTACGAGCAGTACTTC. This translates into CASSLGGGGYNPYEQYF. Based on the CDR3 plus reference TRBV5-4 and TRBJ2-7, the full variable domain is ETGVTQSPTHLIKTRGQQVTLRCSSQSGHNTVSWYQQALGQGPQFIFQYYREEENGRGNFPPRFSGLQFPNYSSELNVNALELDDSALYLCASSLGGGGYNPYEQYFGPGTRLTVT.

The CDR3: CASSKGQGPTNEKLFF. CDR3 coding DNA: TGCGCCAGCAGCAAGGGACAGGGCCCAACTAATGAAAAACTGTTTTTT. V usage is TRBV4-3 and J usage is TRBJ1-4; 9 nucleotides line up with TRBD1. Germline V CDR1 and CDR2: LGHNA, YSLEER. The CDR3 is 16 amino acids. Trimming took 5 bases from V and 0 from J; bases not matched to a gene: 4.

The V call is TRBV12-5, the J call TRBJ2-4; possibly TRBD1 for D (5 bases). V lost 1 base and J 0 bases, leaving 16 bases between the germline ends. Germline-derived CDR1 and CDR2 are LGHNT and FRNRAP. CDR3 length: 18 amino acids. CDR3 bases: TGTGCTAGTGGTTTGGGCAGGGTAAAACTTGGAGCCAAAAACATTCAGTACTTC. It yields the protein CASGLGRVKLGAKNIQYF.

The chain couples TRBV6-5 to TRBJ2-7, with a weak D call TRBD2 (5 bases). Germline-derived CDR1 and CDR2 are MNHEY and SVGAGI. This CDR3 has 13 residues. The V gene lost 5 bases and the J gene lost 3 bases, with 11 bases spanning the gap. CDR3 in DNA: TGTGCCAGCAGTGGATCGGGGAACTACGAGCAGTACTTC. It translates to CASSGSGNYEQYF.

This clone was seen a single time. The rearrangement joins TRBV4-1 to TRBJ2-1; D unclear. Trimming took 1 base from V and 0 from J, leaving 4 bases between them. CDR3 length: 14 residues. Germline lookup yields CDR1 MGHRA and CDR2 YSYEKL. The CDR3 nucleotides read TGCGCCAGCAGCCAAGTTCGCTCCTACAATGAGCAGTTCTTC. Amino acid sequence: CASSQVRSYNEQFF.

The chain carries TRBV2 and TRBJ2-3, with TRBD2 matching 9 bases. The germline gives CDR1 SNHLY, CDR2 FYNNEI. The CDR3 is 13 residues long. The ends lost 3 bases at V and 9 bases at J; junction bases unmatched: 4. In DNA form, the CDR3 reads TGTGCCAGCAGTGAGTTAGCGGGAGTGACGCAGTATTTT. Its translation is CASSELAGVTQYF.

The chain combines TRBV19 with TRBJ2-1, with 10 bases that match TRBD1. The CDR3 totals 17 residues. V shed 2 bases and J 5 bases; nucleotides not matched to a gene: 9. Per the germline V gene, CDR1 is LNHDA and CDR2 is SQIVND (reference sequence). The CDR3 loop is CASSIPIDRGQDNEQFF. The CDR3 DNA reads TGTGCCAGTAGTATACCCATAGACAGGGGGCAAGACAATGAGCAGTTCTTC.

A remark on this clone: Germline and junction disagree at one end, which may indicate a read error. J is TRBJ2-7 and V is TRBV6-5; possibly TRBD1 for D (6 bases). From germline, CDR1 is MNHEY and CDR2 SVGAGI. The CDR3 extends over 11 amino acids. The CDR3 reads CASRSAGAQHF. In DNA form, the CDR3 reads TGTGCCAGCAGGTCCGCAGGGGCCCAACACTTC.

The gene calls are TRBV5-1 and TRBJ1-4; D possibly corresponds to TRBD1 (5 bases). From germline, CDR1 is SGHRS and CDR2 YFSETQ. Trimming removed 2 bases from V and 2 bases from J, with 16 bases in between. This CDR3 has 17 amino acids. The CDR3 sequence: CASSLSGIRYTNEKLFF. CDR3 DNA sequence: TGCGCCAGCAGCTTATCAGGGATACGGTACACTAATGAAAAACTGTTTTTT.

This rearrangement joins TRBV5-5 to TRBJ1-5, with TRBD1 identical over 7 bases. The CDR3 is 16 residues long. Trimming at V came to 4 bases and at J to 11 bases, leaving 18 bases not matched to a gene. The V gene's germline CDR1 is SGHKS and CDR2 YYEKEE (reference sequence). CDR3 coding DNA: TGTGCCAGCAGCCCAAGACAGGGCATTATGGATCTAGCCCAGCATTTT. It is translated as CASSPRQGIMDLAQHF.

This clone came up once. V usage is TRBV5-1 and J usage is TRBJ2-4, with TRBD2 matching 7 bases. The V gene end was trimmed by 3 bases and the J gene end by 1 base; junction bases not matched to a gene: 7. The CDR3 is 16 amino acids. Germline CDR1 and CDR2: SGHRS and YFSETQ. DNA of the CDR3: TGCGCCAGCAGCTCCCCTCTGGGGGGGGCCAAAAACATTCAGTACTTC. Its protein is CASSSPLGGAKNIQYF.

The rearrangement uses TRBV27 and TRBJ2-7; 7 nucleotides line up with TRBD2. J lost 2 bases, V lost 2 bases, and 3 bases had no gene match. Germline V gene lookup returns CDR1 MNHEY and CDR2 SMNVEV (reference sequence). CDR3 length: 14 amino acids. The CDR3 DNA reads as TGTGCCAGCAGTTTAAGGGAGGGAACCTACGAGCAGTACTTC. Protein product: CASSLREGTYEQYF.

This sequence joins TRBV25-1 and TRBJ1-1; D unresolved. The ends were cut back, 1 base at V and 11 bases at J, with 14 bases in the middle. Per the germline V gene, CDR1 is MGHDK and CDR2 is SYGVNS. This CDR3 is 13 amino acids long. The CDR3 DNA sequence: TGTGCCAGCAGTGAATTTCCTTTGAAGAGGGCTTTCTTT. It codes for CASSEFPLKRAFF. The entire variable domain, with the rest obtained from reference TRBV25-1 and TRBJ1-1, is as follows: EADIYQTPRYLVIGTGKKITLECSQTMGHDKMYWYQQDPGMELHLIHYSYGVNSTEKGDLSSESTVSRIRTEHFPLTLESARPSHTSQYLCASSEFPLKRAFFGQGTRLTVV.

The V and J genes are TRBV6-1 and TRBJ1-2; maybe TRBD1 (6 bases). V lost 6 bases and J lost 0, with 14 bases in between. Germline CDR1 is MNHNS and CDR2 is SASEGT. This CDR3 contains 15 residues. CDR3 nucleotide sequence: TGTGCCAGCAGCGAGACAGGACTAGCTAACTATGGCTACACCTTC. It is translated as CASSETGLANYGYTF.

The chain recombines TRBV6-5 with TRBJ1-1; D possibly corresponds to TRBD1 (5 bases). CDR1 is MNHEY and CDR2 is SVGAGI in the germline V gene. The V and J ends lost 2 bases and 4 bases respectively, with 11 bases between them. The CDR3 spans 14 residues. The chain's CDR3 is CASSYGARFTEAFF. CDR3 DNA sequence: TGTGCCAGCAGTTACGGGGCCAGGTTCACTGAAGCTTTCTTT.

CDR3 DNA sequence: TGTGCCAGCAGCTCGGAGGGGAGAGGCGAGCAGTACTTC. Its protein product is CASSSEGRGEQYF. The chain links TRBV7-9 to TRBJ2-7; possible D gene TRBD2, 6 bases. The CDR3 extends over 13 amino acids. Germline assignment: CDR1 SEHNR and CDR2 FQNEAQ (reference sequence). Trimming pared 4 bases from V and 6 bases from J, leaving 13 bases between.

CDR3 region: CASGFDSSYNEQFF. The DNA of the CDR3 is TGTGCTAGTGGTTTTGACAGCTCCTACAATGAGCAGTTCTTC. V is TRBV12-5 and J is TRBJ2-1; D perhaps matches TRBD1 (5 bases). V was pared by 3 bases and J by 0 bases, with 6 bases between. CDR3 length equals 14 residues. Per germline, CDR1 LGHNT and CDR2 FRNRAP.

The chain couples TRBV19 to TRBJ1-2; 10 bases are a match to TRBD1. The CDR3 covers 15 residues. Germline CDR1 is LNHDA and CDR2 is SQIVND (reference sequence). The V segment lost 4 bases and the J segment 3 bases; nucleotides outside the gene matches: 5. Here the CDR3 reads CASSTGTGDYYGYTF. The DNA of the CDR3 is TGTGCCAGTAGTACCGGGACAGGGGACTACTATGGCTACACCTTC.

The J gene is TRBJ2-1, the V gene TRBV5-8; tentatively, D is TRBD1 (5 bases). The CDR3 spans 17 residues. Between the trimmed V and J ends, which lost 0 bases and 7 bases, there was a span of 20 bases. Germline loops: CDR1 SGHTS, CDR2 YDEGEE. In DNA, the CDR3 is TGTGCCAGCAGCTTGGCCGAGGTTAGGGGTCCACGGAATGAGCAGTTCTTC. This encodes CASSLAEVRGPRNEQFF.

This chain uses TRBV30 with TRBJ2-5; D call uncertain. Germline loops: CDR1 GTSNPN, CDR2 SVGIG (reference sequence). The length of the CDR3 is 12 residues. V lost 0 bases, J lost 9 bases, and 11 bases lay in between. The CDR3 reads CAWSVVLSSQYF. As DNA, the CDR3 is TGTGCCTGGAGTGTTGTACTTTCGTCCCAGTACTTC.

This chain uses TRBV5-1 with TRBJ2-3, with D perhaps TRBD2 (6 bases). This CDR3 has 14 residues. Looked up from germline, CDR1 is SGHRS and CDR2 is YFSETQ. Trimming stripped 2 bases from V and 4 bases from J, with 11 bases between. DNA of the CDR3: TGCGCCAGCAGCTTTAGCGGAGGGGCAGATACGCAGTATTTT. This translates into CASSFSGGADTQYF.

This clone was found a few times. The chain couples TRBV6-5 to TRBJ2-3, with D perhaps TRBD2 (6 bases). CDR3 length equals 14 residues. CDR1 is MNHEY and CDR2 is SVGAGI in the germline V gene. Trimming removed 6 bases at V and 2 bases at J, with 12 bases between. The CDR3 is CASRRAGNTDTQYF. In DNA form, the CDR3 reads TGTGCCAGCAGGAGGGCGGGGAACACAGATACGCAGTATTTT.

This clone was observed a handful of times. The chain employs TRBV2 and TRBJ2-1; D may be TRBD2 (5 bases). Trimming left V 4 bases short and J 6 bases short, with 7 bases between. Germline CDR1 reads SNHLY; CDR2 reads FYNNEI. The CDR3 length is 12 residues. Here the CDR3 reads CASSAEGNEQFF. CDR3 in DNA: TGTGCCAGCAGTGCCGAGGGCAATGAGCAGTTCTTC.

CDR3: CASSLGSEGRRTGELFF. DNA for the CDR3: TGTGCCAGCAGCTTAGGTAGTGAGGGAAGGCGCACCGGGGAGCTGTTTTTT. The chain uses TRBV7-2 and TRBJ2-2, with D possibly TRBD2 on 5 matching bases. The CDR3 extends over 17 amino acids. Per the germline V gene, CDR1 is SGHTA and CDR2 is FQGNSA. V was clipped by 1 base and J by 4 bases, with 16 bases between them.